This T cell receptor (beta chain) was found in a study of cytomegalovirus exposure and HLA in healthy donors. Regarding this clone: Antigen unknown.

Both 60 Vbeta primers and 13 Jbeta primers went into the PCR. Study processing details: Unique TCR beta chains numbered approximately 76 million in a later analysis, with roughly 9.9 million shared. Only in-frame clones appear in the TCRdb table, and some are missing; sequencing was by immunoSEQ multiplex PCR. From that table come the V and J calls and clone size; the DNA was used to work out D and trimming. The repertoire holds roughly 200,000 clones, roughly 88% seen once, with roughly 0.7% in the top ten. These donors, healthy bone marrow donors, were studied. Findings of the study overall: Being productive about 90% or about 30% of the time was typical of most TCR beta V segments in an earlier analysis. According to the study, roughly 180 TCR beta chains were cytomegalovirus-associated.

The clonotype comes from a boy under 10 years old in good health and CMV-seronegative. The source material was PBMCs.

The CDR3 DNA reads as TGTGCCAGCAGCGTAGCGTTCTTAGGCGGGGGGGCTTACAATGAGCAGTTCTTC. Encoded protein: CASSVAFLGGGAYNEQFF. The chain combines TRBV9 with TRBJ2-1; 9 nucleotides line up with TRBD2. This CDR3 comprises 18 residues. CDR1 is SGDLS and CDR2 is YYNGEE in the germline V gene. V shed 0 bases, J shed 4 bases, and the junction held 11 bases outside the gene matches.